This T cell receptor (beta chain) was found in a study of blood T cell repertoires in COVID-19. The wider study: Italy, Spain and the United States were the sources of the convalescent and acute COVID-19 samples. PBMCs, B-cell-depleted T cells, or T cells provided the cDNA or gDNA that made up the material.

CDR3 length equals 18 residues. V lost 3 bases, J lost 4 bases, and 11 bases stayed unmatched. Looked up from germline, CDR1 is KGHDR and CDR2 is SFDVKD. Authors' analysis steps: Cell counts per sample came from amplifying reference gene primers. Clones were sequenced by immunoSEQ multiplex PCR, and TCRdb holds only the in-frame ones, with some missing. V and J calls and clone size are copied from that table; D and trimming were computed from the DNA. Here the sample spans about 200,000 clones, 80% being singletons. In its sample, this clone was seen a few times. This chain links TRBV24-1 with TRBJ2-3, with 11 bases lining up with TRBD1. The clonotype comes from a woman aged 70-85 years with acute or convalescent COVID-19. Material for sequencing was peripheral blood. The DNA of the CDR3 is TGTGCCACCAGTGATCAGCTCGGGGACAGGGGGGGGTCAGATACGCAGTATTTT. Protein: CATSDQLGDRGGSDTQYF.